This T cell receptor beta chain was profiled in a study of cytomegalovirus exposure and HLA in healthy donors. Study background: According to later analysis, the same platform produced the roughly 130 validation and several hundred first-cohort repertoires. General study points: Rarity held for most TCR sequences, but there were some public TCRs that occurred in many donors. The study put roughly 160 TCR beta chains on its list as cytomegalovirus-associated.

About this clone: Antigen specificity is unknown.

Germline CDR1 reads MNHEY; CDR2 reads SMNVEV (reference sequence). The CDR3 totals 14 residues. The V gene lost 6 bases and the J gene lost 2 bases, with 14 bases spanning the gap. Clones were sequenced by immunoSEQ multiplex PCR, and TCRdb holds only the in-frame ones, with some missing. The profile shows around 220,000 clones, 88% of them singletons. The donors were part of the 120-subject validation cohort, which stood apart from the 666-subject first cohort. The sample consisted of PBMCs. The V call is TRBV27, the J call TRBJ2-7; D is perhaps TRBD2 (6 bases). The clonotype was recovered from a woman in her late teens or twenties in good health and CMV-seronegative. In DNA, the CDR3 is TGTGCCAGCAGCGATGCCGGGACTGCCTACGAGCAGTACTTC. Protein: CASSDAGTAYEQYF.